The clone carrying this TCR beta chain was seen only a few times. Antigen: not known. The CDR3 totals 15 residues. Germline V CDR1 and CDR2: MNHEY, SMNVEV (reference sequence). The trim removed 5 bases at V and 1 base at J, leaving 7 bases unmatched. MiXCR was run by TCRdb on the reads, yielding one entry per CDR3 protein. The table shows some 180,000 distinct CDR3 sequences, with 9.5% occurring only once. This specimen comes from a study of T cell repertoires in cytomegalovirus infection. For the study at large: Indications of both CMV infection and matching HLA type were provided by public TCR beta signatures. Study-level findings and limits: CMV carriers having the relevant HLA were flagged by cumulative public TCR beta family frequency. The response measured ex vivo was dominated by TCR beta clonotypes (HLA-C-restricted and CMV-specific).

The sequence derives from a human donor in good health (CMV status not recorded). Some clones in this sample may be carry-over from other donors' samples. This chain uses TRBV27 with TRBJ2-7, with 8 bases aligning to TRBD2. Sequenced material: PBMCs. The CDR3 DNA sequence: TGTGCCAGCAGTCTAAAGCGGGAGAGATCCTACGAGCAGTACTTC. It encodes CASSLKRERSYEQYF.